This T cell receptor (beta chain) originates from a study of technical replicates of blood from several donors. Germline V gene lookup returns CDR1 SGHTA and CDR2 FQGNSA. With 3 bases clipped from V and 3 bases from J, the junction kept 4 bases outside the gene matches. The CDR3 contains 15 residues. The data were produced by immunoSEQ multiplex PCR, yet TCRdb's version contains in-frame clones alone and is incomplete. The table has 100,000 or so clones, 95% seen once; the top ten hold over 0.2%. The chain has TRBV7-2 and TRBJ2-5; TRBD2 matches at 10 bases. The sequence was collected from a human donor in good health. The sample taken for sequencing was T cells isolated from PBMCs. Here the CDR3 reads CASSFRLAGEETQYF. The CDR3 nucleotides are TGTGCCAGCAGCTTTAGGCTAGCGGGAGAAGAGACCCAGTACTTC.